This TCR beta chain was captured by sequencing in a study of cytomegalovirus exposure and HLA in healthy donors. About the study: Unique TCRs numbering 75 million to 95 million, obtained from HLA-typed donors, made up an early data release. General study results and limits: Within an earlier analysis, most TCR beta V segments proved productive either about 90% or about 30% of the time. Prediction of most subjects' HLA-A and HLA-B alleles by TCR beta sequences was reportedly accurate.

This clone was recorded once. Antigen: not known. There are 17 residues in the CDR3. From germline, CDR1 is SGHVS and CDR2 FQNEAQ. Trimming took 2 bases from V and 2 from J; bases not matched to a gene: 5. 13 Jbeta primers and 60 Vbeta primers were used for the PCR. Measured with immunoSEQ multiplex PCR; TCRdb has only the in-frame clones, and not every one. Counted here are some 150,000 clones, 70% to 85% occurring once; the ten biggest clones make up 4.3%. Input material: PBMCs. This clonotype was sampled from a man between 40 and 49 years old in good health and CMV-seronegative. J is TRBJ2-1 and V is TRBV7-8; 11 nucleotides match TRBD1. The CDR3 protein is CASSLKPGQGAYNEQFF. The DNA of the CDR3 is TGTGCCAGCAGCTTAAAGCCGGGACAGGGGGCCTACAATGAGCAGTTCTTC.